This T cell receptor (beta chain) was identified in a study of multiple sclerosis patients with progressive multifocal leukoencephalopathy. Clones were read by immunoSEQ multiplex PCR, and TCRdb kept only the in-frame ones, dropping some. Among 25,000 to 30,000 clones listed, nearly 90% were seen once. As to time point: approximately twelve months of natalizumab therapy. General observations from the study: Less diverse TRB repertoires were suggested in most PML patients.

Note on this clone: Its antigen is currently unknown.

The CDR3 loop spans 16 amino acids. The chain couples TRBV21-1 to TRBJ1-2. TRBV21-1 is classified as a pseudogene. This sequence was found in a human donor with multiple sclerosis. Here the sequenced sample was PBMCs, taken from a patient treated with natalizumab. CDR3 residues: CASRLYLATETYGYTF. The CDR3 DNA follows: TGTGCCAGCAGACTATATTTAGCTACAGAGACCTATGGCTACACCTTC.